The 17 T cell receptor beta chains in this list originate from one sample, sequenced in a study of blood T cells in healthy people across ages (dated by TCRdb to between 2014 and 2017). Libraries were constructed by 5' RACE. Sequencing relied on an Illumina HiSeq 2500. The second PCR ran for about 6 to 11 cycles and used a J-beta primer mix along with a sample-barcoded 5' primer. TCRdb trimmed public reads at Q25 via fastp, called clones via MiXCR and kept in-frame beta chains. Each entry merges the rows of one CDR3 protein and shows their most common DNA and genes. The table for this sample lists 600,000 to 850,000 distinct CDR3 sequences; approximately 39% of them were counted only once. The top ten hold under 25% of the sample. Material for sequencing was blood. The receptors were gathered from a woman aged 55-70 years in good health.

The rearrangement joins TRBV5-1 to TRBJ2-5; D unclear. V was trimmed by 0 bases and J by 4 bases, leaving 10 bases between them. Germline CDR1 SGHRS, CDR2 YFSETQ. The CDR3 is made up of 14 amino acids. CDR3: CASSLDSRGETQYF. The CDR3 nucleotides are TGCGCCAGCAGCTTGGATTCCCGCGGAGAGACCCAGTACTTC.

The chain is built from TRBV9 and TRBJ1-4; a weak D match, TRBD1 (5 bases). Germline-derived CDR1 and CDR2 are SGDLS and YYNGEE. V lost 4 bases and J 8 bases, leaving 21 bases between the germline ends. CDR3 size: 16 residues. The CDR3 spells CASSFGTEGSREKLFF. The CDR3 nucleotides are TGTGCCAGCAGCTTCGGGACGGAGGGATCGAGAGAAAAACTGTTTTTT. The variable domain in full, with the rest retrieved from reference TRBV9 and TRBJ1-4, is DSGVTQTPKHLITATGQRVTLRCSPRSGDLSVYWYQQSLDQGLQFLIQYYNGEERAKGNILERFSAQQFPDLHSELNLSSLELGDSALYFCASSFGTEGSREKLFFGSGTQLSVL.

The CDR3 loop is CAISGGIGTSGGTDTQYF. The CDR3 nucleotides read TGTGCCATCAGTGGCGGTATTGGGACTAGCGGGGGCACAGATACGCAGTATTTT. The genes are TRBV10-3 and TRBJ2-3, with 13 bases matching TRBD2. CDR1 and CDR2 (germline): ENHRY, SYGVKD. V lost 4 bases and J lost 1; bases outside the gene matches: 8. The CDR3 extends over 18 amino acids.

This clonotype showed up just a few times. This chain connects TRBV20-1 to TRBJ2-5; the D gene is possibly TRBD2 (6 bases). Trimming left V 3 bases short and J 2 bases short, with 16 bases between. This CDR3 contains 15 residues. Germline-derived CDR1 and CDR2 are DFQATT and SNEGSKA (reference sequence). In DNA, the CDR3 is TGCAGTGCTAGGCCCTCTAGCGACCCGCAAGAGACCCAGTACTTC. Protein product: CSARPSSDPQETQYF.

This chain uses TRBV19 with TRBJ2-7, with no clear D. The germline V gene encodes CDR1 LNHDA and CDR2 SQIVND (reference sequence). CDR3 length equals 15 residues. The germline V and J ends were trimmed by 3 bases and 3 bases, with 15 bases remaining between them. Written as DNA, the CDR3 is TGTGCCAGTAGTATCCGAGCCATCCAACGCTACGAGCAGTACTTC. This sequence encodes CASSIRAIQRYEQYF.

Comment on this clonotype: Germline and junction disagree at one end, which may indicate a read error. The chain couples TRBV7-2 to TRBJ2-7, with D possibly being TRBD2 (6 bases). The J call may be faulty, since TRBJ2-5 better matches the DNA end. This CDR3 is built from 14 residues. Germline V lookup: CDR1 SGHTA, CDR2 FQGNSA. The CDR3: CAGSPAPGVGTQYF. The CDR3 DNA reads as TGTGCCGGCAGCCCCGCGCCGGGGGTGGGGACCCAGTACTTC.

The V gene is TRBV6-2 or TRBV6-3, the J gene TRBJ2-7; TRBD2 matches 16 bases. This CDR3 contains 17 residues. V was clipped by 4 bases and J by 9 bases; unmatched bases: 12. Germline V gene lookup returns CDR1 MNHEY and CDR2 SVGEGT. CDR3 coding DNA: TGTGCCAGCAGTTCCCCGGGACTAGCGGGAGGGCCTCGTGTGCAGTACTTC. Amino acid sequence: CASSSPGLAGGPRVQYF.

The chain has TRBV2 and TRBJ1-1; D might be TRBD1 (6 bases). The CDR3 contains 14 residues. Trimming removed 5 bases at V and 10 bases at J, with 20 bases between. Germline V lookup: CDR1 SNHLY, CDR2 FYNNEI. In DNA form, the CDR3 reads TGTGCCAGCAGTTCCGAGGGGGAATTTAAAGGAGCTTTCTTT. This translates into CASSSEGEFKGAFF.

The V gene is TRBV7-9, the J gene TRBJ2-4; D call uncertain. The end of the DNA fits TRBJ2-7 better, so the J call may be wrong. Germline values: CDR1 SEHNR, CDR2 FQNEAQ (reference sequence). The CDR3 sequence is 17 residues long. For the CDR3, the DNA is TGTGCCAGCAGCTTACCAAGCAGGCCAACAACTTCCTACGAGCAGTACTTC. It codes for CASSLPSRPTTSYEQYF.

The genes are TRBV5-4 and TRBJ2-5; D ambiguous. Trimming pared 0 bases from V and 4 bases from J, leaving 10 bases between. This CDR3 comprises 14 residues. Germline assignment: CDR1 SGHNT and CDR2 YYREEE (reference sequence). The CDR3 sequence: CASSLARRAETQYF. The CDR3 DNA reads TGTGCCAGCAGCTTGGCTAGAAGAGCAGAGACCCAGTACTTC. The full variable domain, with the rest looked up from reference TRBV5-4 and TRBJ2-5, is ETGVTQSPTHLIKTRGQQVTLRCSSQSGHNTVSWYQQALGQGPQFIFQYYREEENGRGNFPPRFSGLQFPNYSSELNVNALELDDSALYLCASSLARRAETQYFGPGTRLLVL.

The chain has TRBV12-3 or TRBV12-4 and TRBJ2-1, with 11 bases lining up with TRBD2. The ends lost 2 bases at V and 7 bases at J; junction bases unmatched: 7. This CDR3 comprises 16 residues. CDR3 region: CASSLRASGRFNEQFF. CDR3 DNA sequence: TGTGCCAGCAGTTTACGAGCTAGCGGGAGGTTTAATGAGCAGTTCTTC.

This clonotype was recorded a few times. V gene TRBV9 combines with J gene TRBJ2-1; 9 bases match TRBD2. V was clipped by 1 base and J by 0 bases; unmatched bases: 5. Germline values: CDR1 SGDLS, CDR2 YYNGEE. The CDR3 covers 17 residues. The CDR3 protein is CASSVNSGGSSYNEQFF. The CDR3 DNA is TGTGCCAGCAGCGTAAACAGCGGGGGGAGCTCCTACAATGAGCAGTTCTTC.

This clonotype was detected only a few times. V and J are TRBV12-3 or TRBV12-4 and TRBJ1-4; a possible D gene is TRBD1 (6 bases). The germline V and J ends were trimmed by 7 bases and 6 bases, with 15 bases remaining between them. The CDR3 consists of 14 residues. The CDR3 reads CASTKRGLDEKLFF. CDR3 bases: TGTGCCAGCACTAAGCGGGGGCTAGATGAAAAACTGTTTTTT.

The rearrangement uses TRBV6-5 and TRBJ2-5, with D uncertain. Germline V gene lookup returns CDR1 MNHEY and CDR2 SVGAGI. The CDR3 spans 14 residues. V gave up 6 bases and J gave up 5 bases, with 16 bases separating them. The CDR3 here is CASSLGLGYETQYF. The CDR3 DNA reads as TGTGCCAGCAGCCTCGGCCTAGGTTATGAGACCCAGTACTTC.

This chain joins TRBV12-3 or TRBV12-4 and TRBJ1-2; D not certain. The CDR3 contains 13 residues. Trimming removed 3 bases from V and 8 bases from J, with 13 bases in between. DNA for the CDR3: TGTGCCAGCAGTTTTTTTGGTCAAGAAGGCTACACCTTC. It specifies CASSFFGQEGYTF.

The rearrangement uses TRBV20-1 and TRBJ2-1; D gene unclear. The CDR3 runs 13 residues. V shed 5 bases and J shed 5 bases, with 13 bases lying between them. CDR1 and CDR2 (germline): DFQATT, SNEGSKA (reference sequence). This CDR3 is CSAWALPDNEQFF. Here the CDR3 DNA reads TGCAGTGCTTGGGCCCTACCTGACAATGAGCAGTTCTTC.

A word on this clonotype: The junction departs from germline at one end; a sequencing error may be responsible. This sequence joins TRBV18 and TRBJ1-1; D possibly corresponds to TRBD1 (6 bases). Germline CDR1 KGHSH, CDR2 LQKENI. The CDR3 covers 15 residues. The CDR3 coding sequence is TGTGCCAGCTCCCCACGGGACACTATGAACACTGAAGCTTTCTTT. Translating gives CASSPRDTMNTEAFF.